The T cell receptor beta chain under discussion was sequenced for a study of a mutant IDH1 vaccine in newly diagnosed glioma. Background on the study: Treated patients comprised 62.5% males and 37.5% females, mean age approximately 37 years.

Study-level results: Pseudoprogression seemingly bore no relation to changes in top peripheral T cell clonotypes.

Generated by immunoSEQ multiplex PCR, the TCRdb table keeps only in-frame clones and is missing some. There are approximately 19,000 clones in the sample; around 85% occur only once, and roughly 5% lies in the top ten. Germline assignment: CDR1 SGHDT and CDR2 YYEEEE. The CDR3 is 15 amino acids. V lost 4 bases and J 1 base, leaving 11 bases between the germline ends. Time point in this sample: baseline, week 1 (first vaccination visit). Described treatment: pre-vaccination baseline after standard-of-care therapy. Turning to this clone: Its specificity is unknown.

Sequencing was performed on PBMCs, taken from a glioma patient treated with radiotherapy, temozolomide or both. The sequence was collected from a man aged 35 to 55 with glioma. The chain links TRBV5-6 to TRBJ2-2; weak D call: TRBD1 (6 bases). CDR3 coding DNA: TGTGCCAGCAGCCGCCGGGACAAGAACACCGGGGAGCTGTTTTTT. It is translated as CASSRRDKNTGELFF.